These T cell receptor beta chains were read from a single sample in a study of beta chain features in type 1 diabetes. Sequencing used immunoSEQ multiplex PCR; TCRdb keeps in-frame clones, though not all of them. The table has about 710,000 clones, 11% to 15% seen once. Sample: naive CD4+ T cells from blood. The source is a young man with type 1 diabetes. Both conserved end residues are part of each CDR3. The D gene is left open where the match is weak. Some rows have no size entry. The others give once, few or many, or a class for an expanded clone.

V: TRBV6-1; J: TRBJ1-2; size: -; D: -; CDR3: CASSEGWGVGYTF; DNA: TGTGCCAGCAGTGAAGGATGGGGGGTCGGCTACACCTTC
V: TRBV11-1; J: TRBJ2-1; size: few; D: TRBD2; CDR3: CASSYTSGSLLYNEQFF; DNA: TGTGCCAGCAGCTACACTAGCGGGAGCTTACTATACAATGAGCAGTTCTTC
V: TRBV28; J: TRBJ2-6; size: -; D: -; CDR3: CASTPGASRANVLTF; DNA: TGTGCCAGCACCCCGGGGGCCTCTCGGGCCAACGTCCTGACTTTC
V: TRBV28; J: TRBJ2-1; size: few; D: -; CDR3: CASSPGAPYNEQFF; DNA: TGTGCCAGCAGTCCAGGGGCCCCCTACAATGAGCAGTTCTTC
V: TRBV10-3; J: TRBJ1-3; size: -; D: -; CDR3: CAISEHEGSSGNTIYF; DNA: TGTGCCATCAGTGAGCACGAGGGGAGCTCTGGAAACACCATATATTTT
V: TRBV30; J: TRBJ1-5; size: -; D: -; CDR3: CAWSVLGDQPQHF; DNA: TGTGCCTGGAGTGTACTGGGGGATCAGCCCCAGCATTTT
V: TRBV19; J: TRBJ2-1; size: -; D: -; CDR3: CASSIVRQGSSYNEQFF; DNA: TGTGCCAGTAGTATAGTTCGGCAGGGAAGCTCCTACAATGAGCAGTTCTTC
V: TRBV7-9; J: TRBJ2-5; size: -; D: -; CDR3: CASTQGGSETQYF; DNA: TGTGCCAGCACCCAAGGGGGGTCGGAGACCCAGTACTTC
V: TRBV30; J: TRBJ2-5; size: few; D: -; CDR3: CAWMVYGQETQYF; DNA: TGTGCCTGGATGGTTTATGGGCAAGAGACCCAGTACTTC
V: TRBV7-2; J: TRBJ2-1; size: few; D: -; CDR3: CASSFSGDEQFF; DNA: TGTGCCAGCAGCTTCTCAGGGGATGAGCAGTTCTTC
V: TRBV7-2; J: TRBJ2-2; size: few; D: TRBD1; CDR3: CASSSSWGQANTGELFF; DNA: TGTGCCAGCAGCTCGAGTTGGGGACAGGCGAACACCGGGGAGCTGTTTTTT
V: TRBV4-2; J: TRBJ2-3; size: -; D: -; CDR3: CASSQDGRALTDTQYF; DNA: TGTGCCAGCAGCCAAGACGGGCGAGCATTAACAGATACGCAGTATTTT
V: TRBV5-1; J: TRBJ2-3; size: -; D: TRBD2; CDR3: CASSLDTSGYTQYF; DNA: TGCGCCAGCAGCTTGGATACTAGCGGATATACGCAGTATTTT
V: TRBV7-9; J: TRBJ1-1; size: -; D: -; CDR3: CASSLAMDGEAFF; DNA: TGTGCCAGCAGTCTTGCTATGGACGGTGAAGCTTTCTTT
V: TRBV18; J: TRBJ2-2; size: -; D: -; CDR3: CASSPLGKVTGELFF; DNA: TGTGCCAGCTCACCACTGGGGAAGGTCACCGGGGAGCTGTTTTTT
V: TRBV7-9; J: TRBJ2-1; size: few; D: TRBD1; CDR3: CALPRGRSYNEQFF; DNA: TGTGCCCTACCCAGGGGGCGCTCCTACAATGAGCAGTTCTTC
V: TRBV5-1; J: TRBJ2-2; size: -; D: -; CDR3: CASSLPQGGTGELFF; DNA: TGCGCCAGCAGCTTGCCCCAGGGGGGAACCGGGGAGCTGTTTTTT
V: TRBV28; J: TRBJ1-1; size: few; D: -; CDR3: CASSLARLNTEAFF; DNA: TGTGCCAGCAGTTTAGCCCGACTGAACACTGAAGCTTTCTTT
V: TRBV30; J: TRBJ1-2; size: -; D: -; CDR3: CAWSVLGYGYTF; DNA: TGTGCCTGGAGTGTCCTAGGCTATGGCTACACCTTC
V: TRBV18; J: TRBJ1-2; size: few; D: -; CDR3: CASSPLARNYGYTF; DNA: TGTGCCAGCTCACCACTTGCCAGAAACTATGGCTACACCTTC
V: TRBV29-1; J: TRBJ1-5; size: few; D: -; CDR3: CSVDGGGNQPQHF; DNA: TGCAGCGTTGACGGGGGGGGAAATCAGCCCCAGCATTTT
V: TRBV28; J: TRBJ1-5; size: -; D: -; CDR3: CASSSYWTAINQPQHF; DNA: TGTGCCAGCAGCTCTTATTGGACAGCAATCAATCAGCCCCAGCATTTT
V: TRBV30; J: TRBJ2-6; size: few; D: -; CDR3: CAWSSGQGANVLTF; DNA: TGTGCCTGGAGCTCCGGACAGGGGGCCAACGTCCTGACTTTC
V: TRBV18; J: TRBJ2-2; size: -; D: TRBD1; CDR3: CASSPGYTGANTGELFF; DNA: TGTGCCAGCTCACCCGGATACACAGGGGCGAACACCGGGGAGCTGTTTTTT
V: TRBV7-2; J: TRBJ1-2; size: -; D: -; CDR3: CASTFSRGESYTF; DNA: TGTGCCAGCACCTTTAGCAGAGGAGAAAGCTACACCTTC
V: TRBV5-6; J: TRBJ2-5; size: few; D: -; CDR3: CASSLPGEETQYF; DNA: TGTGCCAGCAGCCTGCCAGGGGAAGAGACCCAGTACTTC
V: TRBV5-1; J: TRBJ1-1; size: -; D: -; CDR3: CASSPTVVTEAFF; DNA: TGCGCCAGCAGCCCCACAGTGGTCACTGAAGCTTTCTTT
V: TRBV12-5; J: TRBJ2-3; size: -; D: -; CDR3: CASGTTDTQYF; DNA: TGTGCTAGTGGAACCACAGATACGCAGTATTTT
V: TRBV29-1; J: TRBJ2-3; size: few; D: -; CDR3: CSVRQGNRGDTQYF; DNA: TGCAGCGTTCGGCAGGGAAATCGGGGGGATACGCAGTATTTT
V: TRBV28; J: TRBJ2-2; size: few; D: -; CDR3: CASSLLAGELFF; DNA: TGTGCCAGCAGTTTATTAGCCGGGGAGCTGTTTTTT
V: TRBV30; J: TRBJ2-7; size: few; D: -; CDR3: CAWSSIYEQYF; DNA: TGTGCCTGGAGTTCGATTTACGAGCAGTACTTC
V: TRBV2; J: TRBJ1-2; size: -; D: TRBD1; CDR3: CASSVGQGDYGYTF; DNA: TGTGCCAGCAGTGTGGGACAGGGGGACTATGGCTACACCTTC
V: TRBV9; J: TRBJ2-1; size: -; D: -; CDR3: CASSVLAGEQFF; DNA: TGTGCCAGCAGCGTACTAGCCGGTGAGCAGTTCTTC
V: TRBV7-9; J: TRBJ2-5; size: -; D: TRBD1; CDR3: CASSRTGGGWETQYF; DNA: TGTGCCAGCAGCCGTACAGGGGGAGGATGGGAGACCCAGTACTTC
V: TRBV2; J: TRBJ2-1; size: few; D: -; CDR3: CASSAVGVPYNEQFF; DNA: TGTGCCAGCAGTGCGGTTGGGGTACCCTACAATGAGCAGTTCTTC
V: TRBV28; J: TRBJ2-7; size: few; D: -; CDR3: CASRWRTYEQYF; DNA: TGTGCCAGCAGGTGGCGAACCTACGAGCAGTACTTC
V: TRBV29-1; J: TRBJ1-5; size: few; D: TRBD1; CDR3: CSVEILSGQEPYNQPQHF; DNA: TGCAGCGTAGAGATCTTATCGGGACAGGAGCCCTACAATCAGCCCCAGCATTTT
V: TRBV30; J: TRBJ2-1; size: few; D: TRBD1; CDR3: CAWSTGGNNEQFF; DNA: TGTGCCTGGAGTACAGGGGGCAACAATGAGCAGTTCTTC
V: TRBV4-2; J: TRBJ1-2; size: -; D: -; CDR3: CASGRNYGYTF; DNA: TGTGCCAGCGGGCGTAACTATGGCTACACCTTC
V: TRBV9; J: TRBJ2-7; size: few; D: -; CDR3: CASSVGSGHSYEQYF; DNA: TGTGCCAGCAGCGTAGGATCGGGACACTCCTACGAGCAGTACTTC
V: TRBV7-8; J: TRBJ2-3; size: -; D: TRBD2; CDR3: CASWPRGGWTDTQYF; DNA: TGTGCCAGCTGGCCTCGGGGGGGTTGGACAGATACGCAGTATTTT